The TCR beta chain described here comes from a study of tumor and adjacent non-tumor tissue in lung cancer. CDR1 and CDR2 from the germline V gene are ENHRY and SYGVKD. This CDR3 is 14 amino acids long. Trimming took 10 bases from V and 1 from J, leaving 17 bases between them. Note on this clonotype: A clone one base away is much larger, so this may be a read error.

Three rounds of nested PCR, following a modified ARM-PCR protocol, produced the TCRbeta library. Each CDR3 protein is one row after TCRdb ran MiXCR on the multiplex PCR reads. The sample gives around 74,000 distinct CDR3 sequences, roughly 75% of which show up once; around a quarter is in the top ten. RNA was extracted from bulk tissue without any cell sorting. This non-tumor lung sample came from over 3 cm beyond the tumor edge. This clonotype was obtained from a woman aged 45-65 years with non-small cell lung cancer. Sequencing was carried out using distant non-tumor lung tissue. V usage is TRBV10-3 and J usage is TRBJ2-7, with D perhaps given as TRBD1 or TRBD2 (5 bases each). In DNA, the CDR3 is TGTGCCAGCCAACGGGACCACTCTTCCTACGAGCAGTACTTC. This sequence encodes CASQRDHSSYEQYF.